This T cell receptor beta chain was captured in a study of beta chain features in type 1 diabetes. Background on the study: All samples together contributed 107,917,701 sorted cells for examination. General study findings and limits: Insertion counts at VDJ junctions were lower in type 1 diabetes patients, who also showed more deletions there. All four CD4+ subsets from Type 1 diabetes patients carried moderately but significantly shorter TCRB CDR3s.

Of note for this clone: Its matching antigen is unknown.

All of the sorted populations showed purity greater than 95%. Every isolated RNA sample was fully reverse transcribed, so sequencing captured expressed TCRB transcripts. Generated by immunoSEQ multiplex PCR, the TCRdb table keeps only in-frame clones and is missing some. The sample comprises hundreds of thousands of clones, more than 13% of which are singletons, and roughly 0.04% rests with the top ten. The CDR3 loop spans 14 amino acids. The germline V gene has CDR1 MDHEN and CDR2 SYDVKM. The V end lost 3 bases, the J end lost 0 bases, and 9 bases lay between the germline ends. The V gene is TRBV28, the J gene TRBJ2-7; no reliable D call. The TCR comes from a man in his late teens or twenties with type 1 diabetes. The sequenced material came from naive CD4+ T cells from blood. CDR3 loop: CASSFARSSYEQYF. The DNA for the CDR3 is TGTGCCAGCAGTTTCGCCAGAAGCTCCTACGAGCAGTACTTC.